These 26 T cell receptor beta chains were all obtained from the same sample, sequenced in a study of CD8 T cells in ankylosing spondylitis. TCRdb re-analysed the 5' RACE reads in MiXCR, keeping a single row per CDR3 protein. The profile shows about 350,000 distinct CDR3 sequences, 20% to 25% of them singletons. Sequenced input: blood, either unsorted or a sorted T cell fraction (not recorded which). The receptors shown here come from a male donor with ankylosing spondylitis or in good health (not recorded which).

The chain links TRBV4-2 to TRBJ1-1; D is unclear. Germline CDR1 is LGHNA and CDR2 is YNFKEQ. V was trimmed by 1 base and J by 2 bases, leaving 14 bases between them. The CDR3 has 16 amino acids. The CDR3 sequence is CASSQGLVGVNTEAFF. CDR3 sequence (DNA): TGTGCCAGCAGCCAAGGCCTCGTAGGCGTCAACACTGAAGCTTTCTTT.

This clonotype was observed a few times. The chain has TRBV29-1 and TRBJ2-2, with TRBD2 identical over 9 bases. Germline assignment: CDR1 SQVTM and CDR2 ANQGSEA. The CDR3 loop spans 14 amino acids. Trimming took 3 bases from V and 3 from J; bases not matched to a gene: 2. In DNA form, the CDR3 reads TGCAGCGTTGAGCGGGGGGGTTACACCGGGGAGCTGTTTTTT. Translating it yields CSVERGGYTGELFF.

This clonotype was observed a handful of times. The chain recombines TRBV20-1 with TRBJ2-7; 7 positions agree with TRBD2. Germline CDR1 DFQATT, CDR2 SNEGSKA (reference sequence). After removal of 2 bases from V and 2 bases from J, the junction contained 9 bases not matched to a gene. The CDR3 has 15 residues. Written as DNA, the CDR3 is TGCAGTGCTAGAAAGGGCGCTAGCGGAACCTACGAGCAGTACTTC. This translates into CSARKGASGTYEQYF.

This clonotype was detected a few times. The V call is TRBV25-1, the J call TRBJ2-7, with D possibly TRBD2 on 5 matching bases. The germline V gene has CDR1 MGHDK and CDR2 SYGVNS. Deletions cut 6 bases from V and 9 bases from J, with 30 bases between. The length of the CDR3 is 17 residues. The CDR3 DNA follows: TGTGCCAGCAGCGAACCCACCCTCTTGGACCGGGGTCGAAGGCAGTACTTC. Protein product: CASSEPTLLDRGRRQYF.

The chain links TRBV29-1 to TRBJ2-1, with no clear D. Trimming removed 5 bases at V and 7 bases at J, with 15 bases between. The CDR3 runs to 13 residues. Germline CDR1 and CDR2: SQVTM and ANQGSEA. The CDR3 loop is CSVLVGLSNEQFF. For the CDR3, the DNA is TGCAGCGTTCTTGTTGGCCTGTCGAATGAGCAGTTCTTC.

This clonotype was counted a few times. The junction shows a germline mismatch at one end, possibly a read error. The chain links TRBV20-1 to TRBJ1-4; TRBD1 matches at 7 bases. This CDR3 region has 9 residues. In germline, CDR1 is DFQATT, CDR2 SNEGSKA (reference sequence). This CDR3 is CSAGRQGIF. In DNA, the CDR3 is TGCAGTGCTGGAAGACAGGGAATCTTT.

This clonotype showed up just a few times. The CDR3 is CASSSGGNGEQFF. DNA of the CDR3: TGCGCCAGCAGTTCCGGGGGGAATGGTGAGCAGTTCTTC. The chain carries TRBV10-2 and TRBJ2-1, with 7 bases identical to TRBD2. Germline CDR1 is WSHSY and CDR2 is SAAADI. The CDR3 length is 13 residues. V dropped 5 bases and J dropped 9; count of bases not matched to a gene: 7.

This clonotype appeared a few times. The CDR3 DNA is TGTGCCAGCAGCCCGATAGGCCCTAACTATGGCTACACCTTC. Its translation: CASSPIGPNYGYTF. The chain links TRBV7-9 to TRBJ1-2; no clear D. The CDR3 runs 14 residues. Germline lookup yields CDR1 SEHNR and CDR2 FQNEAQ (reference sequence). V was pared by 5 bases and J by 0 bases, with 10 bases between.

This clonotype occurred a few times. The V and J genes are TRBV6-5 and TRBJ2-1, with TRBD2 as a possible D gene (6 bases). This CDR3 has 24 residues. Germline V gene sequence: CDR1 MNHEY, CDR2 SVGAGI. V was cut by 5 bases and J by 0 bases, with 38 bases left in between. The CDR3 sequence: CASSTPGEPIPPQGSDSSYNEQFF. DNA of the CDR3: TGTGCCAGCAGTACCCCGGGGGAACCCATTCCACCCCAGGGCAGCGATAGCTCCTACAATGAGCAGTTCTTC.

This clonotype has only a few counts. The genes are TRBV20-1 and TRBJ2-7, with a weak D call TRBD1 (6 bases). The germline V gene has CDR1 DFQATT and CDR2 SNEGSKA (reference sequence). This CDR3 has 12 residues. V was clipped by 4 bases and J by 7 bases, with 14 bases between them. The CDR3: CSANSGVGEQYF. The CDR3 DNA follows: TGCAGTGCTAATTCAGGGGTGGGAGAGCAGTACTTC.

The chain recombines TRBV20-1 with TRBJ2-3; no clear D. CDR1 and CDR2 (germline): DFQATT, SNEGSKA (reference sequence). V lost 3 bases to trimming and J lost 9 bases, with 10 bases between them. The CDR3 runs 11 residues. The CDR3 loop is CSASVGPTQYF. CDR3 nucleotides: TGCAGTGCTAGTGTGGGCCCGACGCAGTATTTT.

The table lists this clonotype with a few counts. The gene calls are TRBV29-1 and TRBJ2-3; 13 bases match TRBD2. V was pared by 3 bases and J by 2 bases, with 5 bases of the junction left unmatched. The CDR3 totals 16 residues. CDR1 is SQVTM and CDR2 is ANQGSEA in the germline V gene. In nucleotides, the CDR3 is TGCAGCGTTGACGGACTAGCGGGGGATCTCACAGATACGCAGTATTTT. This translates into CSVDGLAGDLTDTQYF.

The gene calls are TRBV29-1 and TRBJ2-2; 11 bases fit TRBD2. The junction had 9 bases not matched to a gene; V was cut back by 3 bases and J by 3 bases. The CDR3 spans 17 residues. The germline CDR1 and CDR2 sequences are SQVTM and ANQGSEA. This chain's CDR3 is CSVDGGSGGGHTGELFF. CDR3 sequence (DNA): TGCAGCGTTGATGGAGGTAGCGGGGGGGGGCACACCGGGGAGCTGTTTTTT.

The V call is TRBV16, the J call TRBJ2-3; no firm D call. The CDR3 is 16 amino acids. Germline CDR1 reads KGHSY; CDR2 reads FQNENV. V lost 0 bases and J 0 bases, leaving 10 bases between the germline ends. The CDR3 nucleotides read TGTGCCAGCAGCCAATCGAGAGTACTAAGCACAGATACGCAGTATTTT. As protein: CASSQSRVLSTDTQYF.

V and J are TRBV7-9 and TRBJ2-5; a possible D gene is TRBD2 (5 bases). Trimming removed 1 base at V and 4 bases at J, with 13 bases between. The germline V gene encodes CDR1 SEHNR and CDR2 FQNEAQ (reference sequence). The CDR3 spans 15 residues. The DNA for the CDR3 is TGTGCCAGCAGCTTAGTGGCGTCGGGGAGAGAGACCCAGTACTTC. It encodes CASSLVASGRETQYF.

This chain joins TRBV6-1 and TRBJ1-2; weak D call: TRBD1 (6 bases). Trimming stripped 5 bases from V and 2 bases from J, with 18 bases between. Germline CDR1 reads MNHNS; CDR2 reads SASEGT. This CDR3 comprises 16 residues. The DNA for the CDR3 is TGTGCCAGCAGTCGGACCCCTACAGGGAACAACTATGGCTACACCTTC. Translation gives CASSRTPTGNNYGYTF.

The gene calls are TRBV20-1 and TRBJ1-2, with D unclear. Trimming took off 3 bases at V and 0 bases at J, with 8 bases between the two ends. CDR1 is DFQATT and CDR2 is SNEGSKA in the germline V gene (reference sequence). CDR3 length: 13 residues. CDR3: CSARPPTNYGYTF. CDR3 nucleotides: TGCAGTGCTAGGCCCCCAACTAACTATGGCTACACCTTC.

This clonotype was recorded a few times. CDR3 in amino acids: CSVPHAGELFF. CDR3 nucleotide sequence: TGCAGCGTCCCTCACGCCGGGGAGCTGTTTTTT. The V and J genes are TRBV29-1 and TRBJ2-2; D gene unclear. Germline V gene sequence: CDR1 SQVTM, CDR2 ANQGSEA. The CDR3 covers 11 residues. Trimming took 6 bases from V and 6 from J, leaving 8 bases between them.

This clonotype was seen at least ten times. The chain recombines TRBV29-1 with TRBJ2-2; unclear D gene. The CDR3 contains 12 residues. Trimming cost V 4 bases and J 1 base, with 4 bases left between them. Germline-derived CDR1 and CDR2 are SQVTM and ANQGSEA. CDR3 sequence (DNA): TGCAGCGTTGGCGGGAACACCGGGGAGCTGTTTTTT. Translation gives CSVGGNTGELFF.

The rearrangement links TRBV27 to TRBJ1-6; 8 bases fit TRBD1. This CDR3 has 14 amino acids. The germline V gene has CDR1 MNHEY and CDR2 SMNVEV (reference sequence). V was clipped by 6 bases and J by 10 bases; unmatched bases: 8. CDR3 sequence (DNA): TGTGCCAGCAGAGAAGGACAGGGAGGATCACCCCTCCACTTT. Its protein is CASREGQGGSPLHF.

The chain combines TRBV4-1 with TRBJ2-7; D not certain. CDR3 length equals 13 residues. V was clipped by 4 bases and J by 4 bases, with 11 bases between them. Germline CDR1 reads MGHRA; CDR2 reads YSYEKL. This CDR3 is CASSPETSYEQYF. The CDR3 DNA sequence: TGCGCCAGCAGCCCCGAGACATCTTACGAGCAGTACTTC.

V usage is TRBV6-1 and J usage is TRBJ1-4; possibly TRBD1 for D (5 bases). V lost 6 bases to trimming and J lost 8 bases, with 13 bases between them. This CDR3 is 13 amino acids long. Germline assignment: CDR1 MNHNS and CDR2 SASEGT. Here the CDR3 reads CASRQGGSEKLFF. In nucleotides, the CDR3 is TGTGCCAGCAGGCAGGGCGGGAGCGAAAAACTGTTTTTT.

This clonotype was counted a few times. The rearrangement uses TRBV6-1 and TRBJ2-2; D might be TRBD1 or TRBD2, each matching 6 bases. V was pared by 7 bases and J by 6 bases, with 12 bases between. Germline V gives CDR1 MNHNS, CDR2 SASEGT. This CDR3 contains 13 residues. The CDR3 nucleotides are TGTGCCAGCACGGCAGGGGAGGCCGGGGAGCTGTTTTTT. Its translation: CASTAGEAGELFF.

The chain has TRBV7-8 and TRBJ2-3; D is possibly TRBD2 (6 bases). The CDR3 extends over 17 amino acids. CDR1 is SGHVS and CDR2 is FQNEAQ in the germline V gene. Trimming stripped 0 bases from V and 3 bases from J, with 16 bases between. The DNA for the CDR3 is TGTGCCAGCAGCTTAGCTAGGGCTAGCGTACGAACAGATACGCAGTATTTT. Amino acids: CASSLARASVRTDTQYF.

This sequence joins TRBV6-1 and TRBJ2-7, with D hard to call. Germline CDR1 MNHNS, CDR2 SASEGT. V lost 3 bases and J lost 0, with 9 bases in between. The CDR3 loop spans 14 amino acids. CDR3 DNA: TGTGCCAGCAGTGACCTAGAGAGCTCCTACGAGCAGTACTTC. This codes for CASSDLESSYEQYF.

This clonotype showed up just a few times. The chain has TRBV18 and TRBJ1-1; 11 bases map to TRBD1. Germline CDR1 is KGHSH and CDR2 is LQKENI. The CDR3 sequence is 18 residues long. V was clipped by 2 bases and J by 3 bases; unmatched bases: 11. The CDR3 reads CASSPSFGGQGAHTEAFF. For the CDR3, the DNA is TGTGCCAGCTCACCATCCTTTGGAGGACAGGGGGCCCACACTGAAGCTTTCTTT.